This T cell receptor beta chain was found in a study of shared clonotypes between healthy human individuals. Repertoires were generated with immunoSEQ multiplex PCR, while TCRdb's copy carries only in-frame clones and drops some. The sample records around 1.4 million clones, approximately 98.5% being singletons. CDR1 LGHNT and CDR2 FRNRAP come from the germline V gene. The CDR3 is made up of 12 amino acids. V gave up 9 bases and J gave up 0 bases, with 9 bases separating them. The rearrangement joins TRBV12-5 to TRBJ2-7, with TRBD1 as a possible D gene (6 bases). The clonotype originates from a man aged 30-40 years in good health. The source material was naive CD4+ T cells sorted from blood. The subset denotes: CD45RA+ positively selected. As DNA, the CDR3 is TGTGCTAGCTCAGGGGCCTCCTACGAGCAGTACTTC. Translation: CASSGASYEQYF.